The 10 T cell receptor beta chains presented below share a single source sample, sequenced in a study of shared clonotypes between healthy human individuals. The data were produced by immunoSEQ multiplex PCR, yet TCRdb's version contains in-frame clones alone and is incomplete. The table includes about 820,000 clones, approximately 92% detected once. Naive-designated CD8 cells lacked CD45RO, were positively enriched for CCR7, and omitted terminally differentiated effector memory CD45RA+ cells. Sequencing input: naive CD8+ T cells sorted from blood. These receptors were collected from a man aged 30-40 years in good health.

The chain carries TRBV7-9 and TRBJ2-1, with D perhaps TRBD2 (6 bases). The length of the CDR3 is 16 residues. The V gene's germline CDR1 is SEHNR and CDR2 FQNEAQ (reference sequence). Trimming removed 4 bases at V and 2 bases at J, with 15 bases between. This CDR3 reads CASSWVEGSPYNEQFF. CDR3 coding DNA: TGTGCCAGCAGCTGGGTGGAGGGGAGTCCCTACAATGAGCAGTTCTTC. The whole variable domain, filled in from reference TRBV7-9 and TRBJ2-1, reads DTGVSQNPRHKITKRGQNVTFRCDPISEHNRLYWYRQTLGQGPEFLTYFQNEAQLEKSRLLSDRFSAERPKGSFSTLEIQRTEQGDSAMYLCASSWVEGSPYNEQFFGPGTRLTVL.

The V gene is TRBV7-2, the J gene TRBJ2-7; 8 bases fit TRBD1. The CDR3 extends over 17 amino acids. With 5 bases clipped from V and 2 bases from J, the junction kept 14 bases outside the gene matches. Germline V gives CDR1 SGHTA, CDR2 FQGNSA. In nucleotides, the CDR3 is TGTGCCAGCAGCCTCTCCGGGACAGGCCCCCGCCCCTACGAGCAGTACTTC. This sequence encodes CASSLSGTGPRPYEQYF.

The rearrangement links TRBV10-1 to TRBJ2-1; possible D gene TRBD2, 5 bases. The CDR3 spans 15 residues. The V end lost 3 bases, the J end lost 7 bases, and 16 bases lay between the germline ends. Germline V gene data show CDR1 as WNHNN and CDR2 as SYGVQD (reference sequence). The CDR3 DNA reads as TGCGCCAGCAGTGATGGACTTACCCTGGGGAATGAGCAGTTCTTC. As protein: CASSDGLTLGNEQFF.

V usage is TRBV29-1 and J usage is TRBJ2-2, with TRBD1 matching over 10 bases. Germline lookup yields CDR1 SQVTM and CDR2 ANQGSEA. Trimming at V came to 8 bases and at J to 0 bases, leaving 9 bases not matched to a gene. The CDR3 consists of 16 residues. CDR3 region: CSHAGTGAANTGELFF. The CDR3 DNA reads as TGCAGCCACGCCGGGACAGGGGCCGCGAACACCGGGGAGCTGTTTTTT.

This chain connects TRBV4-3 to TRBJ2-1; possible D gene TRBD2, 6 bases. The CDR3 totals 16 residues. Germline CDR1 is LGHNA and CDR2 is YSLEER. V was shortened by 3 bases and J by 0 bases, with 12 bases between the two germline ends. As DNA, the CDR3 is TGCGCCAGCAGCCATCACGGGACTTCCTCCTACAATGAGCAGTTCTTC. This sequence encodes CASSHHGTSSYNEQFF.

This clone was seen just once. The CDR3 is CASSPGVGSASQHF. The CDR3 DNA follows: TGCGCCAGCAGCCCAGGAGTCGGATCAGCGTCCCAGCATTTT. The chain joins TRBV4-3 to TRBJ1-5; D is undetermined. The germline V gene encodes CDR1 LGHNA and CDR2 YSLEER. V was pared by 4 bases and J by 11 bases, with 18 bases between. This CDR3 is built from 14 residues.

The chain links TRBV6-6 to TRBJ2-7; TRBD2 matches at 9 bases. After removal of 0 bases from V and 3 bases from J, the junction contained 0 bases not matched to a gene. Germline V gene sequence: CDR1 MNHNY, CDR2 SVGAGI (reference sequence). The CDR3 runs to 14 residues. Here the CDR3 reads CASSYSRGGYEQYF. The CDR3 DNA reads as TGTGCCAGCAGTTACTCGCGGGGGGGCTACGAGCAGTACTTC.

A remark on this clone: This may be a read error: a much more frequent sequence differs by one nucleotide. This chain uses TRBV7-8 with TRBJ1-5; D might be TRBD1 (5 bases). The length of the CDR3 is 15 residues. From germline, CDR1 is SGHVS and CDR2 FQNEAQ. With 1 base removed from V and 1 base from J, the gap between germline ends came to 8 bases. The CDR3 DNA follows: TGTGCCAGCAGCTTAGAGTCAGGGAGCAATCAGCCCCAGCATTTT. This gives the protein CASSLESGSNQPQHF.

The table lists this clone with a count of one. The CDR3 sequence: CASSLEGGETQYF. CDR3 DNA sequence: TGTGCCAGCAGCTTAGAGGGGGGAGAGACCCAGTACTTC. The chain uses TRBV7-6 and TRBJ2-5; D assignment may be TRBD1 or TRBD2 (6 bases each). The CDR3 contains 13 residues. V lost 1 base, J lost 4 bases, and 7 bases lay in between. Germline CDR1 is SGHVS and CDR2 is FNYEAQ.

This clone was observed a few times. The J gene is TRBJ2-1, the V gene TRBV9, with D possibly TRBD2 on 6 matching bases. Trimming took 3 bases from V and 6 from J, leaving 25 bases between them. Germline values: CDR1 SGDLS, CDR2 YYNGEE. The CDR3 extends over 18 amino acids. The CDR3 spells CASSASISGTDSSNEQFF. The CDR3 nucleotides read TGTGCCAGCAGCGCTTCAATCTCCGGGACTGATAGCAGCAATGAGCAGTTCTTC.